A single sample is the source of the 21 T cell receptor beta chains below, sequenced in a study of glioma-infiltrating T cells after dendritic cell vaccination. Data came from immunoSEQ multiplex PCR; TCRdb stores just in-frame clones and leaves some out. Among tens of thousands of clones listed, 70% to 90% were seen once. This sample comprised blood, obtained before dendritic cell vaccination. These receptors all stem from a human donor with glioblastoma.

The chain employs TRBV28 and TRBJ2-2, with TRBD1 matching over 11 bases. Germline CDR1 reads MDHEN; CDR2 reads SYDVKM. CDR3 length: 17 residues. Trimming cost V 5 bases and J 5 bases; bases outside gene matches: 10. The chain's CDR3 is CASSTPPGTGGTGELFF. The CDR3 nucleotides are TGTGCCAGCAGTACGCCTCCCGGGACAGGGGGGACCGGGGAGCTGTTTTTT. The entire variable domain, with the rest obtained from reference TRBV28 and TRBJ2-2, is as follows: DVKVTQSSRYLVKRTGEKVFLECVQDMDHENMFWYRQDPGLGLRLIYFSYDVKMKEKGDIPEGYSVSREKKERFSLILESASTNQTSMYLCASSTPPGTGGTGELFFGEGSRLTVL.

This clone was counted once. The chain couples TRBV5-4 to TRBJ2-3; 9 bases are a match to TRBD2. The V segment lost 1 base and the J segment 1 base; nucleotides outside the gene matches: 1. The germline V gene has CDR1 SGHNT and CDR2 YYREEE (reference sequence). The CDR3 is made up of 15 amino acids. The CDR3 DNA reads as TGTGCCAGCAGCTTGCCTAGCGGGGGCACAGATACGCAGTATTTT. Its protein product is CASSLPSGGTDTQYF.

The chain employs TRBV4-3 and TRBJ1-5; TRBD1 is a possible D gene (5 bases). Looked up from germline, CDR1 is LGHNA and CDR2 is YSLEER. Trimming took 1 base from V and 3 from J, leaving 13 bases between them. This CDR3 comprises 16 residues. CDR3 region: CASSQGRGSYNQPQHF. Here the CDR3 DNA reads TGCGCCAGCAGCCAAGGAAGGGGCTCTTACAATCAGCCCCAGCATTTT.

To note about this clone: This sample also contains other DNA sequences that code for the same CDR3. The chain links TRBV6-5 to TRBJ1-1; D is perhaps TRBD1 (6 bases). The germline V gene encodes CDR1 MNHEY and CDR2 SVGAGI. Trimming pared 0 bases from V and 5 bases from J, leaving 13 bases between. This CDR3 contains 15 residues. Here the CDR3 reads CASSYSGQGRTEAFF. The CDR3 coding sequence is TGTGCCAGCAGTTACTCGGGGCAGGGGAGAACTGAAGCTTTCTTT.

This chain joins TRBV5-1 and TRBJ2-2; TRBD1 matches 8 bases. The CDR3 loop spans 17 amino acids. V shed 4 bases and J 6 bases; nucleotides not matched to a gene: 14. In germline, CDR1 is SGHRS, CDR2 YFSETQ. As DNA, the CDR3 is TGCGCCAGCAGCCCAGATTCAGGGGGCGGTAGGTCCGGGGAGCTGTTTTTT. It encodes CASSPDSGGGRSGELFF.

V is TRBV6-5 and J is TRBJ1-2; perhaps TRBD1 as D (5 bases). Trimming stripped 0 bases from V and 4 bases from J, with 12 bases between. Germline V gene lookup returns CDR1 MNHEY and CDR2 SVGAGI. There are 15 residues in the CDR3. CDR3 nucleotides: TGTGCCAGCAGTTACTCAGCCGGGGGAGGCTATGGCTACACCTTC. Translating it yields CASSYSAGGGYGYTF.

The chain combines TRBV10-1 with TRBJ1-4; the D is unclear. Germline V gene sequence: CDR1 WNHNN, CDR2 SYGVQD (reference sequence). V lost 6 bases and J 4 bases, leaving 12 bases between the germline ends. The CDR3 is 14 amino acids. The CDR3, as DNA: TGCGCCAGCAGAAGGGAGGAGCTTAATGAAAAACTGTTTTTT. This gives the protein CASRREELNEKLFF.

The chain joins TRBV5-1 to TRBJ1-6, with 7 bases fitting TRBD1. The trim removed 8 bases at V and 0 bases at J, leaving 5 bases unmatched. The CDR3 is made up of 15 amino acids. The V gene's germline CDR1 is SGHRS and CDR2 YFSETQ. The CDR3 DNA follows: TGCGCCAGTCGGGACAGTAGCTCCTATAATTCACCCCTCCACTTT. Translated, it gives CASRDSSSYNSPLHF.

This chain joins TRBV6-5 and TRBJ2-7, with TRBD1 matching over 7 bases. The CDR3 is 13 amino acids. Germline V lookup: CDR1 MNHEY, CDR2 SVGAGI. Trimming took 6 bases from V and 2 from J; bases not matched to a gene: 4. As DNA, the CDR3 is TGTGCCAGCAGGGGACAGCCTGCCTACGAGCAGTACTTC. Encoded protein: CASRGQPAYEQYF.

This clone was observed a single time. The chain couples TRBV7-2 to TRBJ2-3; D remains ambiguous. The V end was cut by 5 bases, the J end by 4 bases, with 16 bases between. The CDR3 length is 15 residues. Germline CDR1 reads SGHTA; CDR2 reads FQGNSA. CDR3 in amino acids: CASSPRLKRADTQYF. DNA for the CDR3: TGTGCCAGCAGCCCACGCCTTAAACGAGCAGATACGCAGTATTTT. Based on the CDR3 plus reference TRBV7-2 and TRBJ2-3, the full variable domain is GAGVSQSPSNKVTEKGKDVELRCDPISGHTALYWYRQSLGQGLEFLIYFQGNSAPDKSGLPSDRFSAERTGGSVSTLTIQRTQQEDSAVYLCASSPRLKRADTQYFGPGTRLTVL.

This chain uses TRBV12-5 with TRBJ2-7; unclear D gene. V gave up 0 bases and J gave up 1 base, with 7 bases separating them. The CDR3 has 14 residues. CDR1 and CDR2 (germline): LGHNT, FRNRAP. The CDR3 DNA follows: TGTGCTAGTGGTTTGGTAGCCGGGTCCTACGAGCAGTACTTC. This codes for CASGLVAGSYEQYF.

This clone was counted only a few times. This rearrangement joins TRBV7-9 to TRBJ2-7; 7 positions agree with TRBD1. This CDR3 spans 13 amino acids. The ends lost 6 bases at V and 3 bases at J; junction bases unmatched: 5. The germline V gene has CDR1 SEHNR and CDR2 FQNEAQ (reference sequence). CDR3 nucleotide sequence: TGTGCCAGCAGTAGGACAGGTTTCTACGAGCAGTACTTC. Amino acids: CASSRTGFYEQYF.

This rearrangement joins TRBV4-2 to TRBJ1-6; D may be TRBD1 (5 bases). CDR3 length: 13 residues. V was trimmed by 4 bases and J by 6 bases, leaving 7 bases between them. Looked up from germline, CDR1 is LGHNA and CDR2 is YNFKEQ. The CDR3: CASSRDSNSPLHF. CDR3 nucleotides: TGTGCCAGCAGCCGCGACAGTAATTCACCCCTCCACTTT.

This clone was picked up one time. The chain carries TRBV28 and TRBJ1-3; TRBD1 matches 7 bases. Germline lookup yields CDR1 MDHEN and CDR2 SYDVKM. The junction had 1 base not matched to a gene; V was cut back by 4 bases and J by 1 base. This CDR3 region has 14 residues. CDR3 DNA: TGTGCCAGCAGTTCGACAGGGTCTGGAAACACCATATATTTT. Protein product: CASSSTGSGNTIYF.

The rearrangement uses TRBV5-1 and TRBJ2-1; TRBD1 is a possible D gene (5 bases). This CDR3 region has 16 residues. With 1 base removed from V and 4 bases from J, the gap between germline ends came to 15 bases. CDR1 and CDR2 (germline): SGHRS, YFSETQ. The CDR3 loop reads CASSLTSAGLYNEQFF. CDR3 DNA: TGCGCCAGCAGCTTGACGTCGGCAGGGCTTTACAATGAGCAGTTCTTC.

This chain connects TRBV19 to TRBJ1-2; the D gene is possibly TRBD1 (6 bases). CDR3 size: 14 residues. The germline V gene encodes CDR1 LNHDA and CDR2 SQIVND (reference sequence). The V end was cut by 11 bases, the J end by 1 base, with 17 bases between. Here the CDR3 DNA reads TGTGCCGCCGCTCAACAGGGCATTAACTATGGCTACACCTTC. Encoded protein: CAAAQQGINYGYTF.

CDR3 in amino acids: CASSQEGDLFYEQYF. Here the CDR3 DNA reads TGTGCCAGCAGCCAAGAGGGGGACTTGTTCTACGAGCAGTACTTC. J is TRBJ2-5 and V is TRBV14; perhaps TRBD2 as D (6 bases). Judging by the DNA end, TRBJ2-7 fits better; the J call may be wrong. The CDR3 spans 15 residues. CDR1 and CDR2 (germline): SGHDN, FVKESK.

The chain combines TRBV19 with TRBJ1-4, with 7 bases lining up with TRBD1. The V gene's germline CDR1 is LNHDA and CDR2 SQIVND (reference sequence). J lost 0 bases, V lost 5 bases, and 6 bases had no gene match. The CDR3 is made up of 16 amino acids. In DNA form, the CDR3 reads TGTGCCAGTAGTGCGGGACAGAAGTCAACTAATGAAAAACTGTTTTTT. It translates to CASSAGQKSTNEKLFF.

In its sample, this clone was seen a few times. This chain connects TRBV7-9 to TRBJ2-2, with 9 bases lining up with TRBD2. CDR1 and CDR2 from the germline V gene are SEHNR and FQNEAQ (reference sequence). The CDR3 is 13 residues long. The V and J ends lost 9 bases and 3 bases, in that order; junction bases with no gene match: 2. The CDR3 DNA reads as TGTGCCAGGACTAGCGGCGACACCGGGGAGCTGTTTTTT. Amino acids: CARTSGDTGELFF. Using reference TRBV7-9 and TRBJ2-2 for the parts outside the CDR3, the full variable domain is DTGVSQNPRHKITKRGQNVTFRCDPISEHNRLYWYRQTLGQGPEFLTYFQNEAQLEKSRLLSDRFSAERPKGSFSTLEIQRTEQGDSAMYLCARTSGDTGELFFGEGSRLTVL.

This clone was detected only once. V and J are TRBV7-2 and TRBJ1-1; 9 bases align to TRBD1. The germline CDR1 and CDR2 sequences are SGHTA and FQGNSA. This CDR3 contains 15 residues. With 5 bases clipped from V and 3 bases from J, the junction kept 7 bases outside the gene matches. The chain's CDR3 is CASSVLGTGYTEAFF. The CDR3 region has the DNA TGTGCCAGCAGCGTACTCGGGACAGGGTACACTGAAGCTTTCTTT.

The chain links TRBV18 to TRBJ2-2; no clear D gene. This CDR3 has 12 amino acids. Per the germline V gene, CDR1 is KGHSH and CDR2 is LQKENI. The V end was cut by 3 bases, the J end by 10 bases, with 9 bases between. The CDR3 loop reads CASSPPGPELFF. The CDR3 DNA sequence: TGTGCCAGCTCACCCCCCGGTCCGGAGCTGTTTTTT.